This T cell receptor beta chain was identified during a study of blood T cells in healthy people across ages. About the research overall: Through template switching, about one barcoded beta molecule was captured per two T cells, as measured in model experiments. Study findings and constraints: Per-million-T-cell TCR beta diversity fell roughly linearly with age.

Total RNA, at least 5 micrograms per sample, was extracted from PBMCs. This clonotype was counted only a few times. The antigen remains unidentified. V dropped 5 bases and J dropped 2 bases, with 13 bases sitting between them. Germline V gene lookup returns CDR1 SGHAT and CDR2 FQDESV (reference sequence). There are 14 residues in the CDR3. Then a second PCR, running roughly 7 to 11 cycles, was carried out with a sample-barcoded 5' primer and a J-beta primer mix. TCRdb fed the 5' RACE reads into MiXCR, producing one record per CDR3 protein. The table includes 1.2 million to 1.5 million distinct CDR3 sequences, around 39% detected once.

The TCR sequence derives from a woman aged 18-35 years in good health. The chain combines TRBV11-1 with TRBJ2-7; D not certain. What was sequenced was blood. As DNA, the CDR3 is TGTGCCAGCAGCCTCCGGACGTACCCCTACGAGCAGTACTTC. Translation gives CASSLRTYPYEQYF.